The T cell receptor (beta chain) described here comes from a study of neurological immune-mediated disorders. This clonotype was seen ten or more times. Its matching antigen is unknown. V shed 5 bases and J 6 bases; nucleotides not matched to a gene: 7. The germline V gene has CDR1 MNHEY and CDR2 SMNVEV (reference sequence). CDR3 size: 14 residues. Over 160 million TCR-beta sequences from 15-18 subjects came out of each sequencing run. Each CDR3 protein gets one entry after TCRdb re-called the 5' RACE reads with MiXCR. The sample has about 46,000 distinct CDR3 sequences, about 2% seen once. Whole-study findings and limits: The most TCR clonal expansion was seen in HTLV-1-associated myelopathy, and the least was seen in multiple sclerosis, which fell below healthy controls.

J is TRBJ2-1 and V is TRBV27; 7 bases are a match to TRBD1. This TCR came from a woman aged 40 to 50 with multiple sclerosis. The sample comprised PBMCs. CDR3 coding DNA: TGTGCCAGCAGTCAGACAGGGCTTGGCAATGAGCAGTTCTTC. It is translated as CASSQTGLGNEQFF.